A selection of T cell receptor beta chains follows, all from one sample in a study of molecular identifiers for immune sequencing clone quantification. TCRdb recomputed calls from the PCR reads with MiXCR, one row per CDR3 protein. The table shows some 40,000 distinct CDR3 sequences, with more than 20% occurring only once. The sequenced material came from naive CD8+ T cells from blood, with Jurkat cell RNA spiked in. The source of these receptors is a human donor in good health. Some libraries in this study had Jurkat cell RNA spiked in. Each CDR3 is given with its conserved first and last residue. The D gene is left open where the match is weak. Only some rows state a clone size, as once, few, many or a class for expanded clones.

d_gene: TRBD1
v_gene: TRBV7-9
len: 15
abundance: NA
j_gene: TRBJ1-2
CDR3nt: TGTGCCAGCAGCTCCACAGGGGGCCCTTTCTATGGCTACACCTTC
CDR3aa: CASSSTGGPFYGYTF

d_gene: NA
v_gene: TRBV7-9
len: 17
abundance: NA
j_gene: TRBJ2-3
CDR3nt: TGTACCAGCAGGGGCGTGAAGGGTGTTAAAGGTTCAGATACGCAGTATTTT
CDR3aa: CTSRGVKGVKGSDTQYF

d_gene: TRBD1
v_gene: TRBV20-1
len: 16
abundance: many
j_gene: TRBJ1-6
CDR3nt: TGCAGTGCTAGAGAAGCCCGACAGGGGGTTAATTCACCCCTCCACTTT
CDR3aa: CSAREARQGVNSPLHF

d_gene: NA
v_gene: TRBV12-3/TRBV12-4
len: 16
abundance: NA
j_gene: TRBJ2-1
CDR3nt: TGTGCCAGCAGGCCGTCGCGGAGGAGCTCCTACAATGAGCAGTTCTTC
CDR3aa: CASRPSRRSSYNEQFF

d_gene: NA
v_gene: TRBV19
len: 12
abundance: NA
j_gene: TRBJ2-1
CDR3nt: TGTGCCAGTAGTTCCGCCTACAATGAGCAGTTCTTC
CDR3aa: CASSSAYNEQFF

d_gene: TRBD1
v_gene: TRBV27
len: 13
abundance: many
j_gene: TRBJ2-5
CDR3nt: TGTGCCAGCAGTTTGGACAGGGGCCCGCCCCAGTACTTC
CDR3aa: CASSLDRGPPQYF

d_gene: NA
v_gene: TRBV23-1
len: 13
abundance: few
j_gene: TRBJ1-1
CDR3nt: TGCGCCAGCAGGTCACAGGGAGACACTGAAGCTTTCTTT
CDR3aa: CASRSQGDTEAFF

d_gene: NA
v_gene: TRBV7-2
len: 17
abundance: many
j_gene: TRBJ1-2
CDR3nt: TGTGCCAGCAGCCCACAGGGTTCCCACGCGATGGGCTATGGCTACACCTTC
CDR3aa: CASSPQGSHAMGYGYTF

d_gene: TRBD1
v_gene: TRBV5-6
len: 15
abundance: few
j_gene: TRBJ1-5
CDR3nt: TGTGCCAGCAGCTTGGTTGGACAGGTACAACAGCCCCAGCATTTT
CDR3aa: CASSLVGQVQQPQHF

d_gene: NA
v_gene: TRBV24-1
len: 12
abundance: many
j_gene: TRBJ2-2
CDR3nt: TGTGCCACCAGTGGAGGATCCGGGGAGCTGTTTTTT
CDR3aa: CATSGGSGELFF

d_gene: NA
v_gene: TRBV30
len: 12
abundance: NA
j_gene: TRBJ2-1
CDR3nt: TGTGCCTGGAGTGTAGGCCCAAATGAGCAGTTCTTC
CDR3aa: CAWSVGPNEQFF

d_gene: TRBD1
v_gene: TRBV20-1
len: 14
abundance: many
j_gene: TRBJ1-5
CDR3nt: TGCAGTGCTACCGGACAGGGGGCAAATCAGCCCCAGCATTTT
CDR3aa: CSATGQGANQPQHF

d_gene: TRBD2
v_gene: TRBV4-1
len: 15
abundance: NA
j_gene: TRBJ2-1
CDR3nt: TGCGCCAGCAGCCAGGATAGCGGGCCCCCCCATGCGCAGTTCTTC
CDR3aa: CASSQDSGPPHAQFF

d_gene: NA
v_gene: TRBV5-1
len: 15
abundance: NA
j_gene: TRBJ2-2
CDR3nt: TGCGCCAGCAGCTTCGACACAACGAACACCGGGGAGCTGTTTTTT
CDR3aa: CASSFDTTNTGELFF

d_gene: NA
v_gene: TRBV7-3
len: 15
abundance: NA
j_gene: TRBJ2-3
CDR3nt: TGTGCCAGCAGCTTAAACGGCGAGAGTACGGATACGCAGTATTTT
CDR3aa: CASSLNGESTDTQYF

d_gene: TRBD2
v_gene: TRBV6-1
len: 16
abundance: many
j_gene: TRBJ2-1
CDR3nt: TGTGCCAGCAGTGAGTTAATAGCGGGAGGTATTAATGAGCAGTTCTTC
CDR3aa: CASSELIAGGINEQFF

d_gene: TRBD2
v_gene: TRBV11-2
len: 17
abundance: NA
j_gene: TRBJ2-2
CDR3nt: TGTGCCAGCAGCTCATCCCTAGCGGGGGCCCTCACCGGGGAGCTGTTTTTT
CDR3aa: CASSSSLAGALTGELFF

d_gene: NA
v_gene: TRBV19
len: 12
abundance: many
j_gene: TRBJ1-5
CDR3nt: TGTGCCAGTAAGGTCAGGGCCCAGCCCCAGCATTTT
CDR3aa: CASKVRAQPQHF

d_gene: NA
v_gene: TRBV4-3
len: 15
abundance: many
j_gene: TRBJ2-7
CDR3nt: TGCGCCAGCAGCCAAGATATCTATCTCGGGTCCGAGCAGTACTTC
CDR3aa: CASSQDIYLGSEQYF

d_gene: TRBD1
v_gene: TRBV4-3
len: 15
abundance: many
j_gene: TRBJ1-1
CDR3nt: TGCGCCAGCAGAGGACAGGGGGCGAAGTTCTCTGAAGCTTTCTTT
CDR3aa: CASRGQGAKFSEAFF

d_gene: NA
v_gene: TRBV11-2
len: 13
abundance: NA
j_gene: TRBJ1-1
CDR3nt: TGTGCCAGCAGCTTATACAGTAACACTAAAGCGTTCTTT
CDR3aa: CASSLYSNTKAFF

d_gene: TRBD1
v_gene: TRBV6-1
len: 15
abundance: many
j_gene: TRBJ1-5
CDR3nt: TGTGCCAGTGGTCACGACAGGGGCGGCAATCAGCCCCAGCATTTT
CDR3aa: CASGHDRGGNQPQHF

d_gene: NA
v_gene: TRBV4-3
len: 12
abundance: NA
j_gene: TRBJ1-1
CDR3nt: TGCGCCAGCAGCCAAGTAGGACGGGGCGCTTTCTTT
CDR3aa: CASSQVGRGAFF

d_gene: NA
v_gene: TRBV29-1
len: 14
abundance: NA
j_gene: TRBJ2-2
CDR3nt: TGCAGCGTTGAACCAGGGGTGAACACCGGGGAGCTGTTTTTT
CDR3aa: CSVEPGVNTGELFF

d_gene: NA
v_gene: TRBV29-1
len: 13
abundance: medium-sized
j_gene: TRBJ2-7
CDR3nt: TGCAGCGTCAAGGGGCCCGGTACCTACGAGCAGTACTTC
CDR3aa: CSVKGPGTYEQYF

d_gene: NA
v_gene: TRBV28
len: 15
abundance: medium-sized
j_gene: TRBJ2-7
CDR3nt: TGTGCCAGCAGTTTATCCCGGTCGGGCTCCTACGAGCAGTACTTC
CDR3aa: CASSLSRSGSYEQYF

d_gene: TRBD1
v_gene: TRBV4-3
len: 17
abundance: many
j_gene: TRBJ1-5
CDR3nt: TGCGCCAGCAGCCAAGATTTGGGACAGACTAGCAATCAGCCCCAGCATTTT
CDR3aa: CASSQDLGQTSNQPQHF

d_gene: TRBD1
v_gene: TRBV5-4
len: 18
abundance: many
j_gene: TRBJ2-2
CDR3nt: TGTGCCAGCAGCCCGTATGGGACAGGGAGAGATTACACCGGGGAGCTGTTTTTT
CDR3aa: CASSPYGTGRDYTGELFF

d_gene: NA
v_gene: TRBV5-1
len: 15
abundance: medium-sized
j_gene: TRBJ1-1
CDR3nt: TGCGCCAGCAGCTTGACGATACAGGGAGACACTGAAGCTTTCTTT
CDR3aa: CASSLTIQGDTEAFF

d_gene: NA
v_gene: TRBV5-1
len: 15
abundance: many
j_gene: TRBJ1-1
CDR3nt: TGCGCCAGCAGCGCCTGGCTTGACTCGAACACTGAAGCTTTCTTT
CDR3aa: CASSAWLDSNTEAFF

d_gene: NA
v_gene: TRBV10-3
len: 15
abundance: many
j_gene: TRBJ1-1
CDR3nt: TGTGCCATCAGTGAGTCTGTAGCAGGGCATACTGAAGCTTTCTTT
CDR3aa: CAISESVAGHTEAFF

d_gene: NA
v_gene: TRBV19
len: 13
abundance: many
j_gene: TRBJ2-7
CDR3nt: TGTGCCAGCGGAATGACAGAGATCTACGAGCAGTACTTC
CDR3aa: CASGMTEIYEQYF

d_gene: TRBD1
v_gene: TRBV12-3/TRBV12-4
len: 14
abundance: many
j_gene: TRBJ1-1
CDR3nt: TGTGCCAGCAGCTCGACAGGGGCGGGTACTGAAGCTTTCTTT
CDR3aa: CASSSTGAGTEAFF

d_gene: TRBD2
v_gene: TRBV7-6
len: 16
abundance: few
j_gene: TRBJ2-1
CDR3nt: TGTGCCAGCAGCCCCAGACTAGCGGGATCCTACAATGAGCAGTTCTTC
CDR3aa: CASSPRLAGSYNEQFF

d_gene: TRBD2
v_gene: TRBV28
len: 15
abundance: many
j_gene: TRBJ2-5
CDR3nt: TGTGCCAGCAGCCCGGGACTAGTGGCGGGAGAGACCCAGTACTTC
CDR3aa: CASSPGLVAGETQYF

d_gene: NA
v_gene: TRBV19
len: 16
abundance: few
j_gene: TRBJ1-5
CDR3nt: TGTGCCAGTAGTATAGCCCCATCCAGTTACAATCAGCCCCAGCATTTT
CDR3aa: CASSIAPSSYNQPQHF

d_gene: NA
v_gene: TRBV4-1
len: 14
abundance: NA
j_gene: TRBJ2-7
CDR3nt: TGCGCCCGCAGCCCAGTCGGCTCGATTCGCGCGCAGTACTTC
CDR3aa: CARSPVGSIRAQYF

d_gene: NA
v_gene: TRBV29-1
len: 12
abundance: many
j_gene: TRBJ1-1
CDR3nt: TGCAGCGTTTGGGGCAGAAACACTGAAGCTTTCTTT
CDR3aa: CSVWGRNTEAFF

d_gene: NA
v_gene: TRBV6-2/TRBV6-3
len: 17
abundance: few
j_gene: TRBJ2-3
CDR3nt: TGTGCCAGCAGTTACCCCCCTAGGGGCGGAAACACAGATACGCAGTATTTT
CDR3aa: CASSYPPRGGNTDTQYF

d_gene: NA
v_gene: TRBV7-9
len: 14
abundance: few
j_gene: TRBJ2-5
CDR3nt: TGTGCCAGCAGGAGTCCGGACCCAATAGAGACCCAGTACTTC
CDR3aa: CASRSPDPIETQYF

d_gene: TRBD1
v_gene: TRBV29-1
len: 13
abundance: many
j_gene: TRBJ1-1
CDR3nt: TGCAGCGGCCGAGCAGGGGGCCTCGCTGAAGCTTTCTTT
CDR3aa: CSGRAGGLAEAFF

d_gene: TRBD1
v_gene: TRBV6-5
len: 15
abundance: many
j_gene: TRBJ2-6
CDR3nt: TGTGCCAGCAACCCCCTAGGGACAGGGGGCAACGTCCTGACTTTC
CDR3aa: CASNPLGTGGNVLTF

d_gene: NA
v_gene: TRBV2
len: 15
abundance: NA
j_gene: TRBJ2-6
CDR3nt: TGTGCCAGCAGTGAACAGGGTGGAGGGGCCAACGTCCTGACTTTC
CDR3aa: CASSEQGGGANVLTF

d_gene: NA
v_gene: TRBV6-5
len: 15
abundance: NA
j_gene: TRBJ2-3
CDR3nt: TGTGCCAGCAGTGCCCGCCAGGTGGCCAGAGTTACGCAGTATTTT
CDR3aa: CASSARQVARVTQYF

d_gene: NA
v_gene: TRBV5-1
len: 17
abundance: few
j_gene: TRBJ2-1
CDR3nt: TGCGCCAGCAGCTTCCGGGTAGGAGCCCTCTCCTACAATGAGCAGTTCTTC
CDR3aa: CASSFRVGALSYNEQFF

d_gene: TRBD2
v_gene: TRBV15
len: 16
abundance: NA
j_gene: TRBJ2-1
CDR3nt: TGTGCCACCAGCAGAGTGGGGACTAGCGGTTTCGGGGAGCAGTTCTTC
CDR3aa: CATSRVGTSGFGEQFF

d_gene: NA
v_gene: TRBV4-2
len: 15
abundance: many
j_gene: TRBJ2-2
CDR3nt: TGTGCCAGCAGCCCGTCCCTTAGTGATACCGGGGAGCTGTTTTTT
CDR3aa: CASSPSLSDTGELFF

d_gene: NA
v_gene: TRBV5-1
len: 14
abundance: many
j_gene: TRBJ1-5
CDR3nt: TGCGCCAGCAGCTTGGAACAAGCGGGTCAGCCCCAGCATTTT
CDR3aa: CASSLEQAGQPQHF

d_gene: TRBD2
v_gene: TRBV2
len: 15
abundance: few
j_gene: TRBJ2-5
CDR3nt: TGTGCCAGCAAGGGCGGGGGGACCTCGGGAGAGACCCAGTACTTC
CDR3aa: CASKGGGTSGETQYF

d_gene: NA
v_gene: TRBV2
len: 12
abundance: many
j_gene: TRBJ2-7
CDR3nt: TGTGCCAGCAGTGAAGTTACCCCGGGGCAGTACTTC
CDR3aa: CASSEVTPGQYF

d_gene: NA
v_gene: TRBV7-9
len: 13
abundance: NA
j_gene: TRBJ2-7
CDR3nt: TGTGCCAGCAGCTCGACTCTTTACTACGAGCAGTACTTC
CDR3aa: CASSSTLYYEQYF

d_gene: NA
v_gene: TRBV5-5
len: 13
abundance: medium-sized
j_gene: TRBJ1-1
CDR3nt: TGTGCCAGCAGCTTGGACCTAAACACTGAAGCTTTCTTT
CDR3aa: CASSLDLNTEAFF

d_gene: NA
v_gene: TRBV11-2
len: 16
abundance: few
j_gene: TRBJ2-1
CDR3nt: TGTGCCAGCAGCTTAGTCCGGACGGCGGGGTACAATGAGCAGTTCTTC
CDR3aa: CASSLVRTAGYNEQFF

d_gene: TRBD1
v_gene: TRBV4-2
len: 16
abundance: NA
j_gene: TRBJ2-1
CDR3nt: TGTGCCAGCAGCCAAGATCTCGGAAAGGGGGCCAATGAGCAGTTCTTC
CDR3aa: CASSQDLGKGANEQFF

d_gene: TRBD1
v_gene: TRBV4-1
len: 17
abundance: many
j_gene: TRBJ2-5
CDR3nt: TGCGCCAGCAGCCACCCCCCCGACAGGGGTTTGGGGGAGACCCAGTACTTC
CDR3aa: CASSHPPDRGLGETQYF